This TCR beta chain appears in the sequencing data of a study of T cell changes during pregnancy in multiple sclerosis. Repertoires were generated with immunoSEQ multiplex PCR, while TCRdb's copy carries only in-frame clones and drops some. This table has 55,000 to 65,000 clones, just over 90% appearing once. The CDR3 length is 16 residues. Germline values: CDR1 LNHDA, CDR2 SQIVND (reference sequence). V lost 3 bases to trimming and J lost 5 bases, with 14 bases between them. This clonotype was obtained from a female donor with multiple sclerosis, enrolled in a pregnancy study. This chain uses TRBV19 with TRBJ2-6; D remains unclear. Source: peripheral blood, taken after pregnancy. The CDR3: CASSILRSGWANVLTF. The CDR3 bases are TGTGCCAGTAGTATTTTGAGGAGTGGCTGGGCCAACGTCCTGACTTTC.